This TCR beta chain comes out of a study of blood T cells in healthy people across ages (dated by TCRdb to 2015 to 2017). Some background on the complete study: In model experiments, template switching captured about one uniquely barcoded TCR beta cDNA molecule for every two T cells. The study measured age-related changes in TCR beta repertoire diversity using deep sequencing normalized with unique cDNA molecular identifiers. The donors were split into four age groups: young (average about 15 years), middle-aged (around 37), aged (approximately 59) and long-lived (under 90). To avoid experimental bias, donors of different ages were randomly spread across the sequencing lanes. Using the same blood draw, the study looked at two additional independent replicas of 1 million unique cDNA reads for two donors, one aged 18 to 30 and the other aged 80 or older.

V is pruned by 1 base and J by 2 bases, leaving 7 bases of the junction without a gene match. The CDR3 measures 15 amino acids from cysteine to phenylalanine. Of the read, only the CDR3 DNA is kept; its 45 bases are in frame from base 1. From the germline V gene (reference sequence), CDR1 is DFQATT and CDR2 is SNEGSKA. The donors were roughly 39 Caucasian individuals from Russia, aged roughly 6 to 90 years, who were systemically healthy. Each donor gave 8 to 10 milliliters of peripheral blood, drawn into EDTA-treated Vacutainer tubes. Ficoll-Paque density-gradient centrifugation was used to isolate PBMCs, with at least 7 million per sample. Trizol reagent was used to extract total RNA from the PBMCs, yielding at least 5 micrograms per sample. For every donor, an aliquot of PBMCs went through flow cytometry to measure the percentages of naive CD45RAhigh/CD27high T cells. About this clonotype: Its antigen is still unknown. No much larger clone is present one base from it, and per-base qualities are unavailable.

The method was 5' RACE. Sequencing instrument: Illumina HiSeq 2500. The second PCR ran for roughly 7 to 11 cycles and used a J-beta primer mix along with a sample-barcoded 5' primer. Each TCR beta cDNA molecule received a unique molecular identifier from a template-switch 5' adaptor carrying 12 random nucleotides. At least 2.5 million CDR3-containing paired-end reads were obtained from each sample. The Mint cDNA synthesis kit, primed by a TRBC-specific oligonucleotide, was used to synthesize first-strand cDNA from all RNA. Following uracil-DNA glycosylase treatment, all cDNA underwent a first 18-cycle PCR with the universal primers M1SS and BC2_uni_R. On the study's bioinformatics: Normalization of each sample was performed by random selection of 1 million high-quality reads, each carrying a distinct molecular identifier. Reads with shared molecular identifiers were discarded instead of being binned into consensus sequences. CDR3 identification, clonotype clustering and error correction used MiTCR with a Q25 quality threshold and the strictest error-elimination algorithm. A nonparametric unseen species model with Euler transformation was used to estimate lower-bound total TCR beta diversity. TCRdb trimmed the raw reads at Q25, called clones with MiXCR and kept productive beta chains. Under each unique CDR3 protein, matching rows form one entry showing the most common genes and DNA. The V and J calls shown here were made by TCRdb, not taken from the authors' results. For this sample the table gives about 1.8 million distinct CDR3 sequences, of which around half were detected only once. Together, the top ten hold over 2% of the sample.

Results and caveats for the whole study, not just this receptor: Observed TCR beta diversity correlated strongly with the percentage of naive T cells measured by flow cytometry. Because profiling used bulk unsorted PBMCs, naive and antigen-experienced compartments could not be compared conclusively. Total diversity estimates from one million sequenced T cells were considered lower bounds and underestimates. The CMV infection status of donors was not known, potentially confounding age-related changes in expanded clonotypes. The long-lived group showed more naive CD4+ T cells, fewer expanded clones and increased TCR diversity than the aged group, suggesting age selection. As age increased, observed TCR beta diversity per million T cells dropped in a roughly linear way, and a significant reduction was already evident by age 40.

The clonotype originates from a woman in her thirties or forties in good health. This receptor chain uses TRBV20-1 and TRBJ2-7, and TRBD1 matches 8 of the central bases. Source material: blood. The DNA sequence reads TGCAGTGCTAGAGGACAGGGGCTCCTGGCCTACGAGCAGTACTTC. Its protein is CSARGQGLLAYEQYF.